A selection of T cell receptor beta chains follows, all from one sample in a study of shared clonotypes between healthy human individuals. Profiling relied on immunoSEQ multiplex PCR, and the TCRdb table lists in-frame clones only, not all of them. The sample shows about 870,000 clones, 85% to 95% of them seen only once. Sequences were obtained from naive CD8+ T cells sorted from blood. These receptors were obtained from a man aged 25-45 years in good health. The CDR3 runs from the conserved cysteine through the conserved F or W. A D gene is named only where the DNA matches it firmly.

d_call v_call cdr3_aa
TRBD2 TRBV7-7 CASSLTAGEYEQFF
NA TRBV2 CASRGTVYEAFF
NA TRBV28 CASSNFGSREEKLFF
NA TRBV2 CATRDLSTDTQYF
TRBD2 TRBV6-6 CASSWGLAVPEQYF
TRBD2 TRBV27 CASSSTSSSTDTQYF
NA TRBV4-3 CASSSRLGSEQFF
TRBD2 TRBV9 CASSVAGGPYEQYF
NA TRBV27 CASSLSGRFYEQYF
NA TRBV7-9 CASSSMSAQYF
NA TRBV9 CASSPRASAYTDTQYF
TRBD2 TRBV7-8 CASSESGRRDNEQFF
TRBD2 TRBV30 CAWSRLAGVNEQFF
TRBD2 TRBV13 CASSRGLAGGEQYF
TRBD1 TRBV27 CASRIQGAASEQFF
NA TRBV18 CASSDDSRGNEQFF
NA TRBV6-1 CASSENPGAYSNQPQHF
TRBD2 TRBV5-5 CASSWAGDSQETQYF
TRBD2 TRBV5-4 CASSWGLAGASYEQYF
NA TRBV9 CASTPRAASTDTQYF
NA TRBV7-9 CASSFAASGANVLTF
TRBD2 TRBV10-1 CASSEAGVEQYF
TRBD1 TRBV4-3 CASSPKTGFEVGGELFF
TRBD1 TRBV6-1 CASSEWTGEAFF
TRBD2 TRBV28 CATRGRRYSYEQYF
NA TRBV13 CASSLGVDGSYEQYF
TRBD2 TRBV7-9 CASSFSSGQETQYF
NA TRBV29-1 CSAEVVETSSYNEQFF
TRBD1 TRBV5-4 CASSGGDREYEQFF
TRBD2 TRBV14 CASSQRTSEPSPVSYEQYF
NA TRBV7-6 CASSLALGLAGELFF
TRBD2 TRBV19 CASSMTAGYYEQYF
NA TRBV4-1 CASSQDGAGANQPQHF
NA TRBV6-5 CASRATQGTGYEQYF
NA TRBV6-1 CASSAFSWQPIFTTDTQYF
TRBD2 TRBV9 CASSVGLAGGGTDNEQFF
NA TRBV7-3 CASSLYSGNTIYF
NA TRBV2 CATPRGEHRGLNTGELFF
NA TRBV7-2 CASSLDERNNEQFF
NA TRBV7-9 CASSPGDSYEQYF
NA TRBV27 CASQGLSFAEAFF
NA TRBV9 CASSGGVEAFF
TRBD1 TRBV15 CATHGTDSYEQYF
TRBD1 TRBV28 CASSPPDRGHVEKLFF
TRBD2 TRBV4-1 CASSQGREQYF
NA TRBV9 CASSVGGRGADTQYF
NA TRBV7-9 CASSLRSIPTADTQYF
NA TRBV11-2 CASSPRWGGPTKNIQYF
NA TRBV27 CASSLSSGENYNEQFF
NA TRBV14 CASSHRATYNEQFF
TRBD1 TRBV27 CASSSRGRAQYF
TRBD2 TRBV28 CASSRTRVPYF
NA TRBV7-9 CASSLAAAYEQYF
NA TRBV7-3 CASSQVERSSYNEQFF
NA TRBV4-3 CASSQGLLTGIGSGYTF